The 21 T cell receptor beta chains below come from one sample, sequenced in a study of blood T cell repertoires in COVID-19. TCRdb keeps only in-frame clones here, not all; method: immunoSEQ multiplex PCR. In the table there are more than 250,000 clones, roughly 85% of which are singletons. The sequenced sample consisted of peripheral blood. These receptors all come from a man between 60 and 70 years old who had recovered from COVID-19.

The chain links TRBV6-6 to TRBJ2-2, with 12 bases that match TRBD2. Unmatched junction bases numbered 4, after V lost 6 bases and J lost 5 bases. This CDR3 is 15 amino acids long. CDR1 MNHNY and CDR2 SVGAGI come from the germline V gene (reference sequence). CDR3 sequence (DNA): TGTGCCAGCAGCACCGGGACTAGCGGGACCGGGGAGCTGTTTTTT. Protein sequence: CASSTGTSGTGELFF.

The J gene is TRBJ2-2, the V gene TRBV4-1; TRBD2 agrees at 9 bases. CDR1 is MGHRA, CDR2 YSYEKL, per germline. The CDR3 has 16 residues. V lost 4 bases and J lost 1; bases outside the gene matches: 4. DNA of the CDR3: TGCGCCAGCAGCCCGGAACTAGCGGGGAACACCGGGGAGCTGTTTTTT. It codes for CASSPELAGNTGELFF.

The V gene is TRBV24-1, the J gene TRBJ2-1; 14 bases align to TRBD2. Germline CDR1 reads KGHDR; CDR2 reads SFDVKD. The CDR3 length is 16 residues. The V segment lost 10 bases and the J segment 2 bases; nucleotides outside the gene matches: 6. This CDR3 reads CATTSGGASTYNEQFF. The CDR3 DNA follows: TGTGCCACGACTAGCGGGGGGGCTAGTACCTACAATGAGCAGTTCTTC.

The rearrangement links TRBV10-3 to TRBJ2-7, with a weak D call TRBD1 (6 bases). Germline values: CDR1 ENHRY, CDR2 SYGVKD. Trimming took 3 bases from V and 4 from J, leaving 10 bases between them. The CDR3 extends over 13 amino acids. In nucleotides, the CDR3 is TGTGCCATCAGTGACAGGGGCGAGTACGAGCAGTACTTC. Translating gives CAISDRGEYEQYF.

This clone was picked up many times. The chain couples TRBV19 to TRBJ1-5; tentative D call: TRBD1 (5 bases). Trimming shortened V by 3 bases and J by 2 bases, and 14 bases separated the two germline ends. Germline V lookup: CDR1 LNHDA, CDR2 SQIVND (reference sequence). The CDR3 runs to 16 residues. CDR3 DNA sequence: TGTGCCAGTAGTATTGCTCCCAGGGAGGGCAATCAGCCCCAGCATTTT. Its protein is CASSIAPREGNQPQHF.

Only one count was recorded for this clone. J is TRBJ2-7 and V is TRBV7-8, with D possibly matching TRBD2 (5 bases). The germline CDR1 and CDR2 sequences are SGHVS and FQNEAQ. V was clipped by 5 bases and J by 6 bases, with 17 bases between them. The CDR3 has 14 amino acids. CDR3 sequence reads: CASSPARGGAEQYF. DNA of the CDR3: TGTGCCAGCAGCCCGGCTCGAGGAGGCGCCGAGCAGTACTTC.

J is TRBJ1-1 and V is TRBV3-1 (or the pseudogene TRBV3-2); 8 nucleotides line up with TRBD1. Germline-derived CDR1 and CDR2 are LGHDT and YNNKEL (reference sequence). V lost 2 bases and J lost 2; bases outside the gene matches: 7. This CDR3 is built from 16 residues. The CDR3 DNA follows: TGTGCCAGCAGCCAACGTTCAGGGGGCTTTAACACTGAAGCTTTCTTT. Translating gives CASSQRSGGFNTEAFF.

The chain combines TRBV15 with TRBJ2-7; a possible D gene is TRBD2 (6 bases). V lost 0 bases and J 6 bases, leaving 9 bases between the germline ends. CDR3 size: 13 residues. The germline gives CDR1 LNHNV, CDR2 YYDKDF (reference sequence). The CDR3 DNA reads as TGTGCCACCAGCAGAGATGTGGGGGGCGAGCAGTACTTC. Translation gives CATSRDVGGEQYF.

The V call is TRBV7-9, the J call TRBJ2-2; the match to TRBD2 covers 11 bases. This CDR3 has 16 amino acids. J gave up 7 bases and V 4 bases, and 8 bases lay outside the gene matches. Germline V gives CDR1 SEHNR, CDR2 FQNEAQ (reference sequence). The DNA of the CDR3 is TGTGCCAGCAGCTCTCGACTAGCGGGAAAAAGCGGGGAGCTGTTTTTT. Encoded protein: CASSSRLAGKSGELFF. Full variable domain (missing parts from reference TRBV7-9 and TRBJ2-2): DTGVSQNPRHKITKRGQNVTFRCDPISEHNRLYWYRQTLGQGPEFLTYFQNEAQLEKSRLLSDRFSAERPKGSFSTLEIQRTEQGDSAMYLCASSSRLAGKSGELFFGEGSRLTVL.

The CDR3, as DNA: TGTGCCAGCATCCCCGGACAGTCCCAGTACGAGCAGTACTTC. Translation: CASIPGQSQYEQYF. This chain joins TRBV28 and TRBJ2-7, with D possibly TRBD1 on 6 matching bases. The V end lost 7 bases, the J end lost 4 bases, and 17 bases lay between the germline ends. The CDR3 covers 14 residues. Germline loops: CDR1 MDHEN, CDR2 SYDVKM.

This chain links TRBV7-2 with TRBJ2-7; weak D call: TRBD1 (6 bases). Trimming removed 6 bases from V and 2 bases from J, with 17 bases in between. Germline CDR1 and CDR2: SGHTA and FQGNSA. This CDR3 is 15 amino acids long. The CDR3 is CASRPSHGQPYEQYF. The CDR3 nucleotides are TGTGCCAGCAGACCCTCTCACGGACAGCCCTACGAGCAGTACTTC. Full variable domain (rest looked up from reference TRBV7-2 and TRBJ2-7): GAGVSQSPSNKVTEKGKDVELRCDPISGHTALYWYRQSLGQGLEFLIYFQGNSAPDKSGLPSDRFSAERTGGSVSTLTIQRTQQEDSAVYLCASRPSHGQPYEQYFGPGTRLTVT.

This clone was detected only once. The chain couples TRBV21-1 to TRBJ1-1. TRBV21-1 is reported as a pseudogene. CDR3 length equals 15 residues. The chain's CDR3 is CASTSLRGGNTEAFF. In DNA form, the CDR3 reads TGTGCCAGCACCTCCTTAAGGGGAGGGAACACTGAAGCTTTCTTT.

This chain connects TRBV2 to TRBJ2-2; TRBD2 aligns across 11 bases. Unmatched junction bases numbered 5, after V lost 8 bases and J lost 6 bases. The germline CDR1 and CDR2 sequences are SNHLY and FYNNEI. This CDR3 is built from 14 residues. The CDR3 bases are TGTGCCAGCGGAGGGACTAGCGGCGCCGGGGAGCTGTTTTTT. Translating it yields CASGGTSGAGELFF.

The CDR3 region is CASSFSSVRGPYSNQPQHF. Written as DNA, the CDR3 is TGTGCCAGCAGTTTTTCATCTGTGCGCGGTCCGTATAGCAATCAGCCCCAGCATTTT. The chain is built from TRBV28 and TRBJ1-5; D gene unclear. V was cut by 3 bases and J by 0 bases, with 21 bases left in between. The CDR3 extends over 19 amino acids. The germline gives CDR1 MDHEN, CDR2 SYDVKM.

The genes are TRBV5-6 and TRBJ2-7, with D possibly matching TRBD1 (5 bases). CDR3 length: 15 amino acids. Germline CDR1 SGHDT, CDR2 YYEEEE. The V end was cut by 7 bases, the J end by 1 base, with 18 bases between. The CDR3 is CASSQGVLASYEQYF. CDR3 bases: TGTGCCAGCTCCCAAGGGGTCCTCGCATCCTACGAGCAGTACTTC.

Points on this clone: Other DNA sequences within the sample encode an identical CDR3. CDR3 nucleotide sequence: TGTGCCAGCAGCGTAGGTCAGGGGGCCTACGAGCAGTACTTC. Its protein product is CASSVGQGAYEQYF. The chain uses TRBV9 and TRBJ2-7; the match to TRBD1 covers 7 bases. J was trimmed by 2 bases and V by 0 bases; bases with no gene match: 2. The length of the CDR3 is 14 residues. Germline lookup yields CDR1 SGDLS and CDR2 YYNGEE. Full variable domain (remainder filled in from reference TRBV9 and TRBJ2-7): DSGVTQTPKHLITATGQRVTLRCSPRSGDLSVYWYQQSLDQGLQFLIQYYNGEERAKGNILERFSAQQFPDLHSELNLSSLELGDSALYFCASSVGQGAYEQYFGPGTRLTVT.

This chain joins TRBV9 and TRBJ1-3; D ambiguous. CDR1 and CDR2 (germline): SGDLS, YYNGEE. The CDR3 consists of 17 residues. V lost 3 bases, J lost 3 bases, and 19 bases lay in between. The CDR3 spells CASSASGAFSLGNTIYF. Here the CDR3 DNA reads TGTGCCAGCAGCGCCTCTGGAGCCTTCAGCCTTGGAAACACCATATATTTT.

This clone was picked up one time. The chain uses TRBV7-6 and TRBJ2-1; 7 nucleotides align to TRBD2. Per germline, CDR1 SGHVS and CDR2 FNYEAQ. The CDR3 runs to 19 residues. The V gene end was trimmed by 3 bases and the J gene end by 7 bases; junction bases not matched to a gene: 21. The CDR3 coding sequence is TGTGCCAGCAGCTTCACGGTTATCCGCAAAGACGGGGGGTCAAATGAGCAGTTCTTC. Translated: CASSFTVIRKDGGSNEQFF.

This clone has only one observation. CDR3 amino acids: CASSEDKISNEQFF. CDR3 sequence (DNA): TGTGCCAGCAGTGAAGACAAAATAAGCAATGAGCAGTTCTTC. The V gene is TRBV6-1, the J gene TRBJ2-1; D is unresolved. Germline CDR1 MNHNS, CDR2 SASEGT. CDR3 length: 14 amino acids. Trimming stripped 1 base from V and 6 bases from J, with 10 bases between.

The V gene is TRBV4-1, the J gene TRBJ1-1, with D hard to call. The CDR3 is 15 amino acids. Trimming stripped 0 bases from V and 4 bases from J, with 12 bases between. Germline V gene sequence: CDR1 MGHRA, CDR2 YSYEKL. The CDR3 sequence: CASSQEVGIVTEAFF. The CDR3 DNA reads as TGCGCCAGCAGCCAAGAGGTCGGGATAGTCACTGAAGCTTTCTTT.

The chain combines TRBV3-1 (or the pseudogene TRBV3-2) with TRBJ2-1; the D is unclear. The V and J ends lost 1 base and 6 bases respectively, with 13 bases between them. The CDR3 is made up of 15 amino acids. The V gene's germline CDR1 is LGHDT and CDR2 YNNKEL (reference sequence). The CDR3: CASSQARGTLNEQFF. CDR3 sequence (DNA): TGTGCCAGCAGCCAAGCCCGCGGTACCCTCAATGAGCAGTTCTTC.